These T cell receptor beta chains were read from a single sample in a study of blood T cell repertoires in COVID-19. The data were produced by immunoSEQ multiplex PCR, yet TCRdb's version contains in-frame clones alone and is incomplete. The sample consists of over 200,000 clones, 85% to 90% of them appearing once. The sample consisted of peripheral blood. The receptors stem from a man younger than 45 with COVID-19, enrolled during active disease. Both conserved end residues are part of each CDR3. A D gene is named only where the DNA matches it firmly. Not every row has a clone size; where given, it reads once, few, many or a size class.

v_call	d_call	j_call	clone_size	cdr3_aa	cdr3_nt
TRBV28	NA	TRBJ1-6	NA	CASSPLGGYNSPLHF	TGTGCCAGCAGTCCCCTAGGAGGGTACAATTCACCCCTCCACTTT
TRBV5-6	TRBD2	TRBJ2-1	once	CASSSSSGIRYNEQFF	TGTGCCAGCAGCTCCTCGAGCGGGATTAGATACAATGAGCAGTTCTTC
TRBV16	NA	TRBJ1-1	NA	CASSQNYMNTEAFF	TGTGCCAGCAGCCAAAATTATATGAACACTGAAGCTTTCTTT
TRBV11-3	TRBD2	TRBJ2-3	NA	CASSFGAGDPDTQYF	TGTGCCAGCAGCTTTGGCGCGGGAGACCCAGATACGCAGTATTTT
TRBV19	NA	TRBJ2-2	NA	CASTGDSTGELFF	TGTGCCAGTACCGGGGATAGCACCGGGGAGCTGTTTTTT
TRBV19	NA	TRBJ2-7	NA	CASSGQTASYEQYF	TGTGCCAGTAGTGGCCAGACAGCCTCCTACGAGCAGTACTTC
TRBV27	TRBD1	TRBJ1-2	once	CASSTTGGPNYGYTF	TGTGCCAGCAGTACCACAGGGGGCCCTAACTATGGCTACACCTTC
TRBV11-2	TRBD1	TRBJ2-7	NA	CASSLGLWDREYF	TGTGCCAGCAGCTTAGGATTGTGGGACAGGGAGTACTTC
TRBV5-1	NA	TRBJ1-5	NA	CASSPGAALVNQPQHF	TGCGCCAGCAGTCCGGGAGCAGCCCTTGTCAATCAGCCCCAGCATTTT
TRBV18	NA	TRBJ1-4	NA	CASSLGLNEKLFF	TGTGCCAGCTCACTGGGCCTAAATGAAAAACTGTTTTTT
TRBV19	NA	TRBJ1-1	once	CASSVDDRNTEAFF	TGTGCCAGTAGTGTGGACGACAGGAACACTGAAGCTTTCTTT
TRBV6-5	NA	TRBJ1-5	few	CASSYGRGLNQPQHF	TGTGCCAGCAGTTACGGGAGGGGCCTCAATCAGCCCCAGCATTTT
TRBV29-1	NA	TRBJ2-2	NA	CSVESEDGELFF	TGCAGCGTTGAATCCGAGGACGGGGAGCTGTTTTTT
TRBV5-6	TRBD1	TRBJ2-7	NA	CASSFVGQIYEQYF	TGTGCCAGCTCCTTTGTGGGACAGATCTACGAGCAGTACTTC
TRBV25-1	NA	TRBJ1-4	NA	CASSEGGLATNEKLFF	TGTGCCAGCAGTGAGGGAGGGCTTGCAACTAATGAAAAACTGTTTTTT
TRBV23-1	NA	TRBJ2-1	NA	CASRRGLLPGNEQFF	TGCGCCAGCAGACGAGGTCTGCTCCCGGGGAATGAGCAGTTCTTC
TRBV2	TRBD1	TRBJ1-2	NA	CASRGTGGYYGYTF	TGTGCCAGCAGGGGGACAGGGGGGTACTATGGCTACACCTTC
TRBV10-3	TRBD1	TRBJ1-5	NA	CAISERGLTGGEMQPQHF	TGTGCCATCAGTGAGCGGGGGTTGACAGGGGGCGAGATGCAGCCCCAGCATTTT
TRBV12-3/TRBV12-4	TRBD1	TRBJ2-7	NA	CASSLTGQGLYF	TGTGCCAGCAGTTTAACGGGACAGGGGCTTTACTTC
TRBV10-2	NA	TRBJ1-1	NA	CASSLWPANTEAFF	TGCGCCAGCAGTCTCTGGCCTGCGAACACTGAAGCTTTCTTT
TRBV4-3	NA	TRBJ1-1	NA	CASSQGGSTEAFF	TGCGCCAGCAGCCAAGGAGGGAGCACTGAAGCTTTCTTT
TRBV7-2	NA	TRBJ2-3	once	CASRKGEDTQYF	TGTGCCAGCAGGAAGGGGGAGGATACGCAGTATTTT
TRBV28	NA	TRBJ1-2	NA	CASSLRIGGQIYGYTF	TGTGCCAGCAGCCTAAGGATAGGCGGGCAGATCTATGGCTACACCTTC
TRBV7-9	TRBD1	TRBJ2-2	NA	CASSLGQGRDTGELFF	TGTGCCAGCAGCCTCGGACAGGGTCGTGACACCGGGGAGCTGTTTTTT
TRBV6-5	TRBD2	TRBJ2-7	NA	CASSPKAGPSYEQYF	TGTGCCAGCAGTCCTAAAGCGGGGCCCTCCTACGAGCAGTACTTC
TRBV28	TRBD2	TRBJ2-7	NA	CASSVAGGISYEQYF	TGTGCCAGCAGTGTAGCGGGAGGGATCTCCTACGAGCAGTACTTC
TRBV10-3	NA	TRBJ2-1	NA	CAISETVLYNEQFF	TGTGCCATCAGTGAGACAGTACTCTACAATGAGCAGTTCTTC
TRBV7-9	TRBD1	TRBJ2-7	NA	CASSFPGTGYEQYF	TGTGCCAGCAGCTTTCCCGGGACAGGATACGAGCAGTACTTC
TRBV15	NA	TRBJ1-5	NA	CATSRDRGLAQPQHF	TGTGCCACCAGCAGAGATCGGGGATTAGCTCAGCCCCAGCATTTT
TRBV5-4	TRBD2	TRBJ2-4	NA	CASSLASGRIANIQYF	TGTGCCAGCAGCTTGGCTAGCGGGAGAATTGCAAACATTCAGTACTTC
TRBV4-3	NA	TRBJ1-2	NA	CASSQDAGVNYGYTF	TGCGCCAGCAGCCAAGATGCAGGGGTAAACTATGGCTACACCTTC
TRBV7-9	NA	TRBJ2-3	NA	CASSSDRNTQYF	TGTGCCAGCAGCTCAGACAGAAATACGCAGTATTTT
TRBV27	TRBD2	TRBJ2-1	NA	CASSLQRTSGTMGPYNEQFF	TGTGCCAGCAGTTTACAACGGACTAGCGGAACAATGGGCCCCTACAATGAGCAGTTCTTC
TRBV7-2	TRBD2	TRBJ2-6	NA	CASSLVLAGYSGANVLTF	TGTGCCAGCAGCTTAGTCCTAGCGGGGTACTCTGGGGCCAACGTCCTGACTTTC
TRBV9	TRBD1	TRBJ1-2	once	CASSLNAGTGGDDGYTF	TGTGCCAGCAGCCTCAATGCCGGGACAGGGGGCGACGATGGCTACACCTTC
TRBV24-1	NA	TRBJ2-5	NA	CATSAPGAGETQYF	TGTGCCACCAGTGCCCCTGGGGCGGGGGAGACCCAGTACTTC
TRBV21-1	NA	TRBJ2-4	NA	CASSKALSGNLAKNIQYF	TGTGCCAGCAGCAAAGCTCTCAGCGGAAACCTAGCCAAAAACATTCAGTACTTC
TRBV18	TRBD2	TRBJ2-1	NA	CASSPGTSVYNEQFF	TGTGCCAGCTCACCAGGGACTAGCGTCTACAATGAGCAGTTCTTC
TRBV3-1/TRBV3-2	NA	TRBJ2-1	NA	CASSHGPGGSSYNEQFF	TGTGCCAGCAGCCACGGTCCTGGGGGGAGCTCCTACAATGAGCAGTTCTTC
TRBV29-1	NA	TRBJ2-5	NA	CSAWDGGKTQYF	TGCAGCGCCTGGGACGGAGGGAAGACCCAGTACTTC
TRBV14	TRBD1	TRBJ2-7	NA	CASSRRQGPYEQYF	TGTGCCAGCAGCCGTAGACAGGGGCCCTACGAGCAGTACTTC